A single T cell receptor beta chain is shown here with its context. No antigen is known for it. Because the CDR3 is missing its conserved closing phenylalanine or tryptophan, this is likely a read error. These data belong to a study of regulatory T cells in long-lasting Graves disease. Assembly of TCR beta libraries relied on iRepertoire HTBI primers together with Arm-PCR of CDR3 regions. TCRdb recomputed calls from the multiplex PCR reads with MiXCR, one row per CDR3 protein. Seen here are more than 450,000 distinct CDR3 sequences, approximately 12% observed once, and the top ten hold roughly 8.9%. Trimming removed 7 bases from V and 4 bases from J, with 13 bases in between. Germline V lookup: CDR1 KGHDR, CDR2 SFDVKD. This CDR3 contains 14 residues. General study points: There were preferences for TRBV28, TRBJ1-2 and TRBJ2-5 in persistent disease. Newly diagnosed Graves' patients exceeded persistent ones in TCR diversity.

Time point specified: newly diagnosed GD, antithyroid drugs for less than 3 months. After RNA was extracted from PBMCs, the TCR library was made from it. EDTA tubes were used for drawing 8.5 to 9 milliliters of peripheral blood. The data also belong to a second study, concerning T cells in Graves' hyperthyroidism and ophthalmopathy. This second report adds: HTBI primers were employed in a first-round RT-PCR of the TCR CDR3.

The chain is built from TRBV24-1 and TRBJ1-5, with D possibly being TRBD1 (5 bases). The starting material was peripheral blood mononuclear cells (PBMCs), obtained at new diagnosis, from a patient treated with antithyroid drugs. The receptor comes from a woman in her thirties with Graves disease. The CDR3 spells CATSRDGVNQPQHI. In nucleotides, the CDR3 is TGTGCCACCAGCCGGGACGGTGTTAATCAGCCCCAGCATATT.